The present TCR beta chain was sequenced within a study of radiation and T cells in renal cell carcinoma. In the study overall: Nephrectomy followed 15 Gy stereotactic body radiation by 4 weeks.

Germline V gene data show CDR1 as SEHNR and CDR2 as FQNEAQ (reference sequence). This CDR3 is built from 15 residues. V gave up 5 bases and J gave up 4 bases, with 17 bases separating them. This table comes from immunoSEQ multiplex PCR, and its TCRdb copy is limited to in-frame clones, with some not included. The sample has 150,000 or so clones; 80% to 90% are singletons. Time point described: blood 2 weeks post-SBRT. Sample treatment: 15 Gy SBRT to primary tumor, nephrectomy 4 weeks later. After SBRT, blood was collected at 2 and 4 weeks, plus baseline. This chain uses TRBV7-9 with TRBJ1-2, with D possibly matching TRBD1 (6 bases). The receptor comes from a woman aged 45-59 years with renal cell carcinoma. The sequences come from blood, collected from a patient whose treatment included radiotherapy and nephrectomy. Here the CDR3 reads CASSLGAGEGYGYTF. CDR3 nucleotide sequence: TGTGCCAGCAGCCTTGGGGCAGGGGAAGGCTATGGCTACACCTTC.